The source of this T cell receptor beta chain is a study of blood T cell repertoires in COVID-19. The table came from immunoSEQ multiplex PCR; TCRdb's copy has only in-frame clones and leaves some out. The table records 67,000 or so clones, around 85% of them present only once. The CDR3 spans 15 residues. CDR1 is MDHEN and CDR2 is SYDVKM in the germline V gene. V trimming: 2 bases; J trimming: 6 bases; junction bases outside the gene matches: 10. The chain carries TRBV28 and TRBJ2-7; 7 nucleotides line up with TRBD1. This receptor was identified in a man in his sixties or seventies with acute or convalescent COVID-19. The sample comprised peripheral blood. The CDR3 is CASSLAQGPLAEQYF. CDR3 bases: TGTGCCAGCAGTTTAGCACAGGGGCCGCTTGCCGAGCAGTACTTC.